The 11 T cell receptor beta chains below were found in one sample sequenced in a study of brain metastases from non-small cell lung cancer. Method: immunoSEQ multiplex PCR; TCRdb's copy keeps in-frame clones and lacks some. The data hold under 4,000 clones, with around 95% observed a single time. Sequenced input: tumor-adjacent normal tissue. All receptors derive from a donor at least 40 years old with non-small cell lung cancer.

V is TRBV5-6 and J is TRBJ2-7, with D perhaps TRBD2 (5 bases). The CDR3 extends over 14 amino acids. Looked up from germline, CDR1 is SGHDT and CDR2 is YYEEEE. V was cut by 5 bases and J by 1 base, with 13 bases left in between. The CDR3 protein is CASRVRGESYEQYF. CDR3 nucleotides: TGTGCCAGCAGGGTGCGTGGGGAGTCCTACGAGCAGTACTTC.

The chain has TRBV18 and TRBJ1-2; TRBD1 agrees at 8 bases. This CDR3 is 13 amino acids long. Germline CDR1 is KGHSH and CDR2 is LQKENI. Trimming cost V 6 bases and J 3 bases; bases outside gene matches: 3. The CDR3 sequence is CASSPTGDYGYTF. The CDR3 coding sequence is TGTGCCAGCTCCCCGACAGGGGACTATGGCTACACCTTC.

This chain connects TRBV7-2 to TRBJ2-3; D not certain. The CDR3 consists of 14 residues. The V end was cut by 5 bases, the J end by 4 bases, with 13 bases between. In germline, CDR1 is SGHTA, CDR2 FQGNSA. In DNA, the CDR3 is TGTGCCAGCAGCCCCGGACCCTCCTCAGATACGCAGTATTTT. Translated: CASSPGPSSDTQYF.

The chain couples TRBV3-1 (or the pseudogene TRBV3-2) to TRBJ2-2; TRBD1 aligns across 9 bases. This CDR3 is built from 13 residues. Germline values: CDR1 LGHDT, CDR2 YNNKEL (reference sequence). V lost 4 bases to trimming and J lost 6 bases; unmatched junction nucleotides: 0. The CDR3 sequence: CASSRQGAGELFF. For the CDR3, the DNA is TGTGCCAGCAGCCGACAGGGGGCCGGGGAGCTGTTTTTT.

V usage is TRBV19 and J usage is TRBJ2-7, with 8 bases that match TRBD1. CDR3 length: 14 residues. With V trimmed by 5 bases and J by 2 bases, 5 bases remained unmatched. The germline CDR1 and CDR2 sequences are LNHDA and SQIVND (reference sequence). Written as DNA, the CDR3 is TGTGCCAGTAGTCCGGGACAGGCCACCTACGAGCAGTACTTC. Its protein product is CASSPGQATYEQYF.

The genes are TRBV4-3 and TRBJ1-1; TRBD1 might be the D (5 bases). Trimming stripped 4 bases from V and 6 bases from J, with 21 bases between. This CDR3 spans 16 amino acids. CDR1 LGHNA and CDR2 YSLEER come from the germline V gene. The CDR3 DNA reads TGCGCCAGCAGCCCCAGCATACAGGACCCATCATCTGAAGCTTTCTTT. It codes for CASSPSIQDPSSEAFF.

Worth noting for this clone: A junction end diverges from the germline sequence, so it may reflect a read error. The genes are TRBV2 and TRBJ2-7, with 10 bases identical to TRBD2. CDR1 is SNHLY, CDR2 FYNNEI, per germline. CDR3 length: 12 residues. The chain's CDR3 is CASSDRLAGARF. CDR3 nucleotides: TGTGCCAGCAGTGACCGGCTAGCGGGAGCCCGGTTC.

As for this clone: The sample has other DNA sequences that encode this CDR3 too. The chain combines TRBV18 with TRBJ2-1; TRBD1 might be the D (6 bases). The CDR3 sequence is 14 residues long. Germline V gene data show CDR1 as KGHSH and CDR2 as LQKENI. V was pared by 0 bases and J by 15 bases, with 18 bases between. The CDR3 reads CASSPPSSGVPPFF. The CDR3 DNA reads as TGTGCCAGCTCACCACCGAGTTCAGGGGTGCCCCCGTTCTTC.

The chain links TRBV2 to TRBJ1-4; D ambiguous. The CDR3 has 13 amino acids. V was shortened by 8 bases and J by 0 bases, with 7 bases between the two germline ends. The V gene's germline CDR1 is SNHLY and CDR2 FYNNEI. The CDR3 is CASGSATNEKLFF. The CDR3 DNA follows: TGTGCCAGCGGCTCAGCAACTAATGAAAAACTGTTTTTT.

The gene calls are TRBV7-2 and TRBJ2-5; no clear D. Germline loops: CDR1 SGHTA, CDR2 FQGNSA. V lost 4 bases, J lost 5 bases, and 14 bases lay in between. The CDR3 extends over 14 amino acids. Here the CDR3 reads CASSSEAAAETQYF. The DNA of the CDR3 is TGTGCCAGCAGCTCAGAGGCCGCGGCGGAGACCCAGTACTTC.

The chain employs TRBV5-4 and TRBJ2-7, with a weak D call TRBD2 (6 bases). The CDR3 consists of 15 residues. V was shortened by 2 bases and J by 4 bases, with 16 bases between the two germline ends. Germline V lookup: CDR1 SGHNT, CDR2 YYREEE (reference sequence). The CDR3 DNA reads as TGTGCCAGCAGCTTCGGGCTAGCGCGCCAATACGAGCAGTACTTC. This sequence encodes CASSFGLARQYEQYF.